This entry lists 15 T cell receptor beta chains sequenced from one sample in a study of T cell responses to AZD1222 COVID-19 vaccine. Assay: immunoSEQ multiplex PCR; the TCRdb copy retains only in-frame clones and omits some. The table records 130,000 to 150,000 clones, around 88% of them present only once. The sequencing here drew on peripheral blood, taken on day 0 of AZD1222 vaccination. The origin of the receptors is an adult in good health.

The rearrangement links TRBV6-2 or TRBV6-3 to TRBJ1-1; maybe TRBD1 (5 bases). V lost 1 base to trimming and J lost 0 bases, with 18 bases between them. This CDR3 spans 18 amino acids. Germline CDR1 MNHEY, CDR2 SVGEGT. The CDR3 DNA sequence: TGTGCCAGCAGTTACTTGGGGGAATCCCGGCTGATGAACACTGAAGCTTTCTTT. Protein: CASSYLGESRLMNTEAFF.

V is TRBV5-1 and J is TRBJ1-1; D unresolved. CDR1 is SGHRS, CDR2 YFSETQ, per germline. The CDR3 sequence is 14 residues long. The V end lost 3 bases, the J end lost 1 base, and 10 bases lay between the germline ends. In DNA, the CDR3 is TGCGCCAGCAGCTACGGTGACAAGAACACTGAAGCTTTCTTT. It yields the protein CASSYGDKNTEAFF.

This sequence joins TRBV24-1 and TRBJ1-2; D call uncertain. Germline V gene sequence: CDR1 KGHDR, CDR2 SFDVKD. Trimming took 3 bases from V and 7 from J, leaving 8 bases between them. This CDR3 is 12 amino acids long. The CDR3 sequence: CATSDPILGYTF. Written as DNA, the CDR3 is TGTGCCACCAGTGATCCCATTCTTGGCTACACCTTC.

There are a few counts of this clone. The chain combines TRBV18 with TRBJ2-1, with 9 bases aligning to TRBD2. The CDR3 is 19 residues long. Germline loops: CDR1 KGHSH, CDR2 LQKENI. V was clipped by 3 bases and J by 0 bases; unmatched bases: 12. The CDR3 DNA follows: TGTGCCAGCTCACCTAAGGCGGGAGGGGGCCCGTTCTCCTACAATGAGCAGTTCTTC. Encoded protein: CASSPKAGGGPFSYNEQFF.

V and J are TRBV30 and TRBJ2-7; unclear D gene. The length of the CDR3 is 13 residues. V was trimmed by 0 bases and J by 3 bases, leaving 9 bases between them. The V gene's germline CDR1 is GTSNPN and CDR2 SVGIG (reference sequence). CDR3: CAWSVVRFYEQYF. CDR3 in DNA: TGTGCCTGGAGTGTGGTCAGATTCTACGAGCAGTACTTC.

The chain joins TRBV9 to TRBJ2-3, with 12 bases that match TRBD2. The CDR3 is 20 residues long. V shed 0 bases, J shed 0 bases, and the junction held 11 bases outside the gene matches. Germline V gene sequence: CDR1 SGDLS, CDR2 YYNGEE. The CDR3 loop is CASSVGGGLAGYQSTDTQYF. The DNA for the CDR3 is TGTGCCAGCAGCGTAGGAGGGGGACTAGCGGGTTACCAGAGCACAGATACGCAGTATTTT.

The chain combines TRBV7-2 with TRBJ1-1; D gene ambiguous. Germline V lookup: CDR1 SGHTA, CDR2 FQGNSA. The V end was cut by 1 base, the J end by 9 bases, with 15 bases between. This CDR3 has 14 amino acids. The CDR3 DNA reads TGTGCCAGCAGCTTAGAGGTATCGCAGGCCCAAGCTTTCTTT. This translates into CASSLEVSQAQAFF. Full variable domain (rest looked up from reference TRBV7-2 and TRBJ1-1): GAGVSQSPSNKVTEKGKDVELRCDPISGHTALYWYRQSLGQGLEFLIYFQGNSAPDKSGLPSDRFSAERTGGSVSTLTIQRTQQEDSAVYLCASSLEVSQAQAFFGQGTRLTVV.

This CDR3 reads CASSPRRGNTEAFF. DNA for the CDR3: TGTGCCAGCAGTCCCAGGCGTGGGAACACTGAAGCTTTCTTT. The V call is TRBV6-6, the J call TRBJ1-1; no definite D call. The CDR3 is made up of 14 amino acids. Trimming took 5 bases from V and 1 from J, leaving 11 bases between them. CDR1 is MNHNY and CDR2 is SVGAGI in the germline V gene (reference sequence).

The V call is TRBV7-9, the J call TRBJ1-1; D remains ambiguous. The germline V gene has CDR1 SEHNR and CDR2 FQNEAQ (reference sequence). Trimming removed 4 bases at V and 7 bases at J, with 10 bases between. There are 12 residues in the CDR3. The CDR3, as DNA: TGTGCCAGCAGCTCGGGCGGGGTTGAAGCTTTCTTT. Translation gives CASSSGGVEAFF.

V gene TRBV10-3 combines with J gene TRBJ1-6; a weak D match, TRBD1 (5 bases). V was cut by 9 bases and J by 8 bases, with 11 bases left in between. Germline values: CDR1 ENHRY, CDR2 SYGVKD. The CDR3 spans 12 residues. The CDR3, as DNA: TGTGCCATAGGTGGGGCAGATTCACCCCTCCACTTT. The encoded protein is CAIGGADSPLHF.

In DNA, the CDR3 is TGTGCCTGCGTTGGTTCGCGGAGCCCCTACAATGAGCAGTTCTTC. It encodes CACVGSRSPYNEQFF. The gene calls are TRBV24-1 and TRBJ2-1; no clear D. The germline V gene encodes CDR1 KGHDR and CDR2 SFDVKD. There are 15 residues in the CDR3. The ends were cut back, 12 bases at V and 2 bases at J, with 19 bases in the middle.

The V and J genes are TRBV6-5 and TRBJ1-6; perhaps TRBD1 as D (6 bases). The germline V and J ends were trimmed by 7 bases and 7 bases, with 14 bases remaining between them. Germline-derived CDR1 and CDR2 are MNHEY and SVGAGI. There are 14 residues in the CDR3. The CDR3 sequence is CASTSTGINSPLHF. The CDR3 DNA follows: TGTGCCAGCACCAGCACAGGGATCAATTCACCCCTCCACTTT.

The chain combines TRBV5-6 with TRBJ1-2; 8 nucleotides align to TRBD1. J lost 4 bases, V lost 5 bases, and 10 bases had no gene match. The CDR3 covers 15 residues. Germline V lookup: CDR1 SGHDT, CDR2 YYEEEE. The CDR3 is CASSTTGGTGYGYTF. The CDR3 DNA reads as TGTGCCAGCAGTACGACGGGGGGGACAGGCTATGGCTACACCTTC.

This chain joins TRBV5-1 and TRBJ2-5; TRBD2 might be the D (7 bases). Germline V lookup: CDR1 SGHRS, CDR2 YFSETQ. The CDR3 runs 14 residues. V was shortened by 0 bases and J by 5 bases, with 11 bases between the two germline ends. CDR3: CASSLDREGETQYF. In nucleotides, the CDR3 is TGCGCCAGCAGCTTGGACAGGGAGGGCGAGACCCAGTACTTC. The full variable domain, with the rest looked up from reference TRBV5-1 and TRBJ2-5, is KAGVTQTPRYLIKTRGQQVTLSCSPISGHRSVSWYQQTPGQGLQFLFEYFSETQRNKGNFPGRFSGRQFSNSRSEMNVSTLELGDSALYLCASSLDREGETQYFGPGTRLLVL.

This clone was recorded only once. V gene TRBV18 combines with J gene TRBJ2-1; tentative D call: TRBD2 (5 bases). From germline, CDR1 is KGHSH and CDR2 LQKENI. Trimming took off 3 bases at V and 9 bases at J, with 21 bases between the two ends. The CDR3 is 16 residues long. The CDR3 DNA is TGTGCCAGCTCACCGGACCTAGCCTCCCTCGTCGGTGAGCAGTTCTTC. Translating it yields CASSPDLASLVGEQFF.